Sequencing of this TCR beta chain was carried out in a study of T cells in Graves' hyperthyroidism and ophthalmopathy. Per germline, CDR1 LNHDA and CDR2 SQIVND (reference sequence). The CDR3 is made up of 15 amino acids. RNA transcripts were the template for amplifying TCR beta CDR3 regions. First-round RT-PCR of the TCR CDR3 relied on the HTBI primer set. TCRdb re-called the multiplex PCR reads with MiXCR, one entry per CDR3 protein. The data hold around 500,000 distinct CDR3 sequences, with approximately 15% observed a single time. This clonotype was detected only a few times. Specimen: blood. The J gene is TRBJ2-7, the V gene TRBV19, with TRBD2 matching over 12 bases. This clonotype was sampled from a young woman with Graves' hyperthyroidism. The CDR3 sequence is CASSPGTSGLYERYV. DNA of the CDR3: TGTGCCAGTAGTCCCGGGACTAGCGGGCTCTACGAGCGGTACGTC.